The 30 T cell receptor beta chains below come from one sample, sequenced in a study of blood T cell repertoires in COVID-19. Measured with immunoSEQ multiplex PCR; TCRdb has only the in-frame clones, and not every one. The sample has 110,000 to 150,000 clones, over 70% seen once. The sequenced sample consisted of peripheral blood. The source of these receptors is a human donor in a cohort sampled during active COVID-19.

The chain employs TRBV6-2 or TRBV6-3 and TRBJ2-6, with D unresolved. The CDR3 loop spans 16 amino acids. The V end lost 0 bases, the J end lost 0 bases, and 6 bases lay between the germline ends. CDR1 and CDR2 (germline): MNHEY, SVGEGT. CDR3 DNA: TGTGCCAGCAGTTACTCGGCCAGCTCTGGGGCCAACGTCCTGACTTTC. Translating gives CASSYSASSGANVLTF.

The chain links TRBV3-1 (or the pseudogene TRBV3-2) to TRBJ2-2; 8 bases are shared with TRBD1. The CDR3 has 14 residues. The germline V gene encodes CDR1 LGHDT and CDR2 YNNKEL (reference sequence). Germline trimming cut 3 bases from V and 6 bases from J; bases unmatched to any gene: 3. The CDR3 protein is CASSQDRVAGELFF. CDR3 nucleotide sequence: TGTGCCAGCAGCCAGGACAGGGTTGCCGGGGAGCTGTTTTTT.

The chain uses TRBV12-3 or TRBV12-4 and TRBJ1-2, with TRBD1 identical over 7 bases. J gave up 6 bases and V 6 bases, and 7 bases lay outside the gene matches. The CDR3 has 13 amino acids. Here the CDR3 reads CASSQTGRDGYTF. The CDR3 DNA is TGTGCCAGCAGCCAGACAGGGAGAGATGGCTACACCTTC.

The rearrangement joins TRBV3-1 (or the pseudogene TRBV3-2) to TRBJ1-2; TRBD1 agrees at 9 bases. Trimming at V came to 5 bases and at J to 2 bases, leaving 6 bases not matched to a gene. In germline, CDR1 is LGHDT, CDR2 YNNKEL (reference sequence). This CDR3 region has 15 residues. This chain's CDR3 is CASSTWDRANYGYTF. CDR3 bases: TGTGCCAGCAGCACGTGGGACAGGGCAAACTATGGCTACACCTTC.

DNA for the CDR3: TGCGCCAGCAGCCCAGGACAGAATACAAACTCTGGAAACACCATATATTTT. This codes for CASSPGQNTNSGNTIYF. The chain couples TRBV5-1 to TRBJ1-3; D might be TRBD1 (6 bases). This CDR3 spans 17 amino acids. V was shortened by 4 bases and J by 0 bases, with 17 bases between the two germline ends. From germline, CDR1 is SGHRS and CDR2 YFSETQ. Combining the CDR3 with reference TRBV5-1 and TRBJ1-3 gives the whole variable domain KAGVTQTPRYLIKTRGQQVTLSCSPISGHRSVSWYQQTPGQGLQFLFEYFSETQRNKGNFPGRFSGRQFSNSRSEMNVSTLELGDSALYLCASSPGQNTNSGNTIYFGEGSWLTVV.

The chain combines TRBV24-1 with TRBJ2-1; 10 bases are shared with TRBD1. From germline, CDR1 is KGHDR and CDR2 SFDVKD. Germline trimming cut 4 bases from V and 5 bases from J; bases unmatched to any gene: 7. CDR3 length: 16 amino acids. The CDR3 here is CATSDTGTGVNNEQFF. CDR3 coding DNA: TGTGCCACCAGTGACACCGGGACAGGGGTTAACAATGAGCAGTTCTTC.

The V and J genes are TRBV5-1 and TRBJ2-2, with D possibly matching TRBD2 (5 bases). CDR3 size: 15 residues. The V and J ends lost 2 bases and 7 bases respectively, with 15 bases between them. Germline V CDR1 and CDR2: SGHRS, YFSETQ. For the CDR3, the DNA is TGCGCCAGCAGCTTTGAAGGTGGGAGCATCGGGGAGCTGTTTTTT. Residues: CASSFEGGSIGELFF.

The V call is TRBV6-4, the J call TRBJ1-3; no clear D gene. The CDR3 runs to 13 residues. Germline V gives CDR1 MRHNA, CDR2 SNTAGT. Between the trimmed V and J ends, which lost 6 bases and 2 bases, there was a span of 8 bases. This CDR3 reads CASSEQPGNTIYF. In DNA, the CDR3 is TGTGCCAGCAGCGAACAACCTGGAAACACCATATATTTT.

The rearrangement uses TRBV9 and TRBJ1-1; weak D call: TRBD1 (5 bases). Trimming cost V 0 bases and J 10 bases, with 13 bases left between them. Germline CDR1 reads SGDLS; CDR2 reads YYNGEE. This CDR3 has 13 amino acids. CDR3 nucleotides: TGTGCCAGCAGCGTAGCTCGTAGGGGTCGAGCTTTCTTT. This sequence encodes CASSVARRGRAFF.

The J gene is TRBJ2-1, the V gene TRBV4-2; D might be TRBD2 (6 bases). The CDR3 spans 14 residues. V lost 8 bases and J lost 5, with 16 bases in between. Per germline, CDR1 LGHNA and CDR2 YNFKEQ. The CDR3 loop is CASQTGLWDNEQFF. The CDR3 DNA is TGTGCCAGCCAGACGGGACTCTGGGACAATGAGCAGTTCTTC.

The rearrangement joins TRBV12-3 or TRBV12-4 to TRBJ2-1, with D unresolved. The V end lost 2 bases, the J end lost 6 bases, and 8 bases lay between the germline ends. This CDR3 comprises 13 residues. Here the CDR3 DNA reads TGTGCCAGCAGTTTACAGAGAGGCAATGAGCAGTTCTTC. Encoded protein: CASSLQRGNEQFF.

This clone was recorded once. This chain connects TRBV19 to TRBJ1-1, with D perhaps matching TRBD1 (5 bases). Trimming stripped 0 bases from V and 4 bases from J, with 6 bases between. This CDR3 contains 13 residues. CDR1 and CDR2 (germline): LNHDA, SQIVND (reference sequence). DNA of the CDR3: TGTGCCAGTAGTATAGAGGGGGGCACTGAAGCTTTCTTT. It is translated as CASSIEGGTEAFF.

This chain links TRBV6-4 with TRBJ2-1; 7 positions agree with TRBD1. V was pared by 6 bases and J by 2 bases, with 10 bases of the junction left unmatched. The CDR3 is 16 amino acids. Germline-derived CDR1 and CDR2 are MRHNA and SNTAGT. CDR3 protein: CASSRQGPGTYNEQFF. CDR3 nucleotide sequence: TGTGCCAGCAGCAGACAGGGCCCGGGGACCTACAATGAGCAGTTCTTC.

The chain carries TRBV7-3 and TRBJ2-3; D is uncertain. Germline loops: CDR1 SGHTA, CDR2 FQGTGA. The length of the CDR3 is 15 residues. The ends were cut back, 0 bases at V and 3 bases at J, with 10 bases in the middle. The CDR3 coding sequence is TGTGCCAGCAGCTTAACGTCGCTCGGGACAGATACGCAGTATTTT. Translating it yields CASSLTSLGTDTQYF.

This chain links TRBV12-3 or TRBV12-4 with TRBJ2-6, with D hard to call. CDR3 length: 13 amino acids. The germline V and J ends were trimmed by 7 bases and 1 base, with 5 bases remaining between them. Here the CDR3 DNA reads TGTGCCAGCACCCATTCTGGGGCCAACGTCCTGACTTTC. Translated, it gives CASTHSGANVLTF.

This clone was recorded once. The V call is TRBV5-1, the J call TRBJ2-3; 10 bases align to TRBD2. The CDR3 extends over 16 amino acids. Looked up from germline, CDR1 is SGHRS and CDR2 is YFSETQ. Trimming cost V 0 bases and J 6 bases; bases outside gene matches: 7. The CDR3 DNA reads as TGCGCCAGCAGCTTGGTTTCTAGCGGGAGCGGGGATACGCAGTATTTT. Translating it yields CASSLVSSGSGDTQYF.

The gene calls are TRBV21-1 and TRBJ2-2; TRBD1, the D gene given by the table, was not confirmed from the DNA. TRBV21-1 is a listed pseudogene. The CDR3 has 15 residues. This chain's CDR3 is CASSNGTVNTGELFF. The CDR3 nucleotides are TGTGCCAGCAGCAATGGGACAGTGAACACCGGGGAGCTGTTTTTT.

The chain joins TRBV7-9 to TRBJ2-1; D might be TRBD2 (6 bases). Germline lookup yields CDR1 SEHNR and CDR2 FQNEAQ (reference sequence). This CDR3 contains 15 residues. V was cut by 2 bases and J by 0 bases, with 8 bases left in between. CDR3 in amino acids: CASSLIGGSYNEQFF. The CDR3 DNA is TGTGCCAGCAGCTTAATCGGGGGCTCCTACAATGAGCAGTTCTTC.

This clone was observed a handful of times. The chain has TRBV5-1 and TRBJ2-2; the D gene is possibly TRBD2 (5 bases). CDR1 and CDR2 (germline): SGHRS, YFSETQ. The CDR3 is 18 amino acids. V dropped 1 base and J dropped 0 bases, with 16 bases sitting between them. The CDR3: CASSLSLLRGTNTGELFF. CDR3 coding DNA: TGCGCCAGCAGCTTGAGTCTTTTACGGGGAACGAACACCGGGGAGCTGTTTTTT.

This chain uses TRBV28 with TRBJ2-7; tentative D call: TRBD2 (6 bases). Germline V gives CDR1 MDHEN, CDR2 SYDVKM. V lost 3 bases to trimming and J lost 3 bases, with 9 bases between them. There are 13 residues in the CDR3. The CDR3 DNA reads as TGTGCCAGCAGTTTTAGCGGACTCTACGAGCAGTACGTC. It codes for CASSFSGLYEQYV.

This chain joins TRBV19 and TRBJ2-1; 8 nucleotides align to TRBD2. V was clipped by 5 bases and J by 4 bases; unmatched bases: 7. Germline values: CDR1 LNHDA, CDR2 SQIVND (reference sequence). The CDR3 contains 15 residues. Written as DNA, the CDR3 is TGTGCCAGTAGTTCGAGCGGGAGAGGTTACAATGAGCAGTTCTTC. Its protein is CASSSSGRGYNEQFF. The variable domain in full, with the rest retrieved from reference TRBV19 and TRBJ2-1, is DGGITQSPKYLFRKEGQNVTLSCEQNLNHDAMYWYRQDPGQGLRLIYYSQIVNDFQKGDIAEGYSVSREKKESFPLTVTSAQKNPTAFYLCASSSSGRGYNEQFFGPGTRLTVL.

This clone has a handful of counts. The rearrangement joins TRBV19 to TRBJ1-6; D not certain. The CDR3 runs to 12 residues. CDR1 is LNHDA and CDR2 is SQIVND in the germline V gene (reference sequence). Between the trimmed V and J ends, which lost 10 bases and 8 bases, there was a span of 12 bases. CDR3 nucleotide sequence: TGTGCCACCCACACCGGGGATTCACCCCTCCACTTT. This gives the protein CATHTGDSPLHF.

This chain uses TRBV29-1 with TRBJ2-5; TRBD2 matches 9 bases. The CDR3 length is 14 residues. CDR1 is SQVTM and CDR2 is ANQGSEA in the germline V gene. V shed 4 bases and J 4 bases; nucleotides not matched to a gene: 7. CDR3 nucleotides: TGCAGCGTTGGGGGGACTAGCCCTCGAGAGACCCAGTACTTC. Translation gives CSVGGTSPRETQYF.

This clone was observed once. This rearrangement joins TRBV5-5 to TRBJ1-2; TRBD1 matches at 7 bases. This CDR3 region has 15 residues. Germline V CDR1 and CDR2: SGHKS, YYEKEE (reference sequence). Unmatched junction bases numbered 8, after V lost 0 bases and J lost 6 bases. The DNA of the CDR3 is TGTGCCAGCAGCTTGGTGTCAGGGGGTTGGAATGGCTACACCTTC. This codes for CASSLVSGGWNGYTF.

The chain carries TRBV18 and TRBJ2-7; D gene uncertain. V was trimmed by 3 bases and J by 6 bases, leaving 12 bases between them. This CDR3 has 13 residues. CDR1 and CDR2 (germline): KGHSH, LQKENI. The CDR3 DNA sequence: TGTGCCAGCTCACCCCTACAGACGTCCGAGCAGTACTTC. Its protein product is CASSPLQTSEQYF. The whole variable domain, remainder taken from reference TRBV18 and TRBJ2-7, is NAGVMQNPRHLVRRRGQEARLRCSPMKGHSHVYWYRQLPEEGLKFMVYLQKENIIDESGMPKERFSAEFPKEGPSILRIQQVVRGDSAAYFCASSPLQTSEQYFGPGTRLTVT.

This clone occurred a few times. The J gene is TRBJ1-6, the V gene TRBV5-4, with TRBD1 matching 10 bases. The CDR3 spans 14 residues. The V gene's germline CDR1 is SGHNT and CDR2 YYREEE (reference sequence). The V and J ends lost 4 bases and 8 bases, in that order; junction bases with no gene match: 3. The CDR3 nucleotides are TGTGCCAGCAGCCCCGGGACAGGGGATTCACCCCTCCACTTT. Amino acids: CASSPGTGDSPLHF.

This clone was recorded a few times. The V and J genes are TRBV19 and TRBJ1-5, with 8 bases that match TRBD1. Germline CDR1 LNHDA, CDR2 SQIVND (reference sequence). The trim removed 2 bases at V and 7 bases at J, leaving 4 bases unmatched. The CDR3 sequence is 14 residues long. This CDR3 is CASSIQGARQPQHF. The CDR3 nucleotides read TGTGCCAGTAGTATACAGGGGGCACGGCAGCCCCAGCATTTT.

This clone has only a few counts. The chain combines TRBV5-4 with TRBJ2-1, with TRBD1 as a possible D gene (5 bases). Per the germline V gene, CDR1 is SGHNT and CDR2 is YYREEE (reference sequence). The CDR3 is 15 amino acids. Deletions cut 3 bases from V and 1 base from J, with 11 bases between. The CDR3 spells CASSSDTGSYNEQFF. The DNA of the CDR3 is TGTGCCAGCAGCTCGGACACCGGGTCCTACAATGAGCAGTTCTTC.

V usage is TRBV7-8 and J usage is TRBJ2-2; 14 bases line up with TRBD2. Germline V CDR1 and CDR2: SGHVS, FQNEAQ. CDR3 size: 18 residues. V lost 3 bases and J lost 3; bases outside the gene matches: 6. Here the CDR3 reads CASSFPGLAGAHTGELFF. The CDR3 DNA follows: TGTGCCAGCAGCTTCCCGGGACTAGCGGGGGCCCACACCGGGGAGCTGTTTTTT. Drawing the rest from reference TRBV7-8 and TRBJ2-2, the complete variable domain is GAGVSQSPRYKVAKRGQDVALRCDPISGHVSLFWYQQALGQGPEFLTYFQNEAQLDKSGLPSDRFFAERPEGSVSTLKIQRTQQEDSAVYLCASSFPGLAGAHTGELFFGEGSRLTVL.

The chain couples TRBV19 to TRBJ2-3, with 7 bases lining up with TRBD1. The trim removed 3 bases at V and 4 bases at J, leaving 4 bases unmatched. The CDR3 contains 14 residues. CDR1 and CDR2 from the germline V gene are LNHDA and SQIVND (reference sequence). DNA for the CDR3: TGTGCCAGTAGTATGGGGACAGAAGCAGATACGCAGTATTTT. Its protein is CASSMGTEADTQYF.